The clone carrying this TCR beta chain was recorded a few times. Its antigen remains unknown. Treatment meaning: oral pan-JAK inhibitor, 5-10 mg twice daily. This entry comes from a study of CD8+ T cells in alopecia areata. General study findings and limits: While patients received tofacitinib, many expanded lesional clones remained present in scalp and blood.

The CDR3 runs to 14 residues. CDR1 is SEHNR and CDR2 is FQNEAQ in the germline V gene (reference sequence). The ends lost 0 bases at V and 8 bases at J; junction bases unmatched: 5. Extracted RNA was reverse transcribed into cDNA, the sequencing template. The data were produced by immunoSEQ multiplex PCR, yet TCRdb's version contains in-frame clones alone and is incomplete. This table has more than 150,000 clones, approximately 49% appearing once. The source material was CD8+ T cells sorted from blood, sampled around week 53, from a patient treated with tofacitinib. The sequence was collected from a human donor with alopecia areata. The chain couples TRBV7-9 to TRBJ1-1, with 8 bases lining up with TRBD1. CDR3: CASSLASTGAEAFF. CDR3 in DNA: TGTGCCAGCAGCTTAGCCTCGACAGGGGCCGAAGCTTTCTTT.